Shown below are 11 T cell receptor beta chains from a single sample sequenced in a study of read filtering for tumor transcriptome and immune sequencing. This library used roughly 430 ng RNA and molecular barcoded adaptors spanning alpha/delta and beta/gamma chains. TCRdb fed the reads into MiXCR, producing one record per CDR3 protein. Of some 140,000 distinct CDR3 sequences listed, about 13% are singletons. Input material: a population of CD138-negative cells sorted from bone marrow. All receptors come from a donor at least 40 years old with multiple myeloma.

This clonotype was found many times. The chain couples TRBV27 to TRBJ2-5; no clear D gene. This CDR3 has 14 residues. The germline V and J ends were trimmed by 3 bases and 2 bases, with 10 bases remaining between them. Germline loops: CDR1 MNHEY, CDR2 SMNVEV (reference sequence). Here the CDR3 reads CASSLNQIQETQYF. The CDR3 nucleotides read TGTGCCAGCAGTTTGAATCAAATACAAGAGACCCAGTACTTC.

Worth noting for this clonotype: Just one base apart from a much larger clone, this may be a read error. The chain links TRBV6-1 to TRBJ2-7, with D possibly TRBD2 on 5 matching bases. The V end lost 2 bases, the J end lost 7 bases, and 18 bases lay between the germline ends. Looked up from germline, CDR1 is MNHNS and CDR2 is SASEGT. The CDR3 runs to 15 residues. CDR3 sequence (DNA): TGTGCCAGCAGTGAATTGATGTTGGCGACGGGGGAGCAGTACTTC. Encoded protein: CASSELMLATGEQYF.

This clonotype was recorded many times. The chain employs TRBV5-1 and TRBJ2-1; TRBD2 matches at 9 bases. Trimming cost V 0 bases and J 4 bases; bases outside gene matches: 11. The CDR3 spans 18 residues. The germline CDR1 and CDR2 sequences are SGHRS and YFSETQ. Written as DNA, the CDR3 is TGCGCCAGCAGCTTGGTATTTGGCGGGAGGGCCGATTACAATGAGCAGTTCTTC. Amino acids: CASSLVFGGRADYNEQFF.

In the case of this clonotype: A much bigger clone sits one base away, suggesting this may be a read error. This chain joins TRBV6-2 or TRBV6-3 and TRBJ1-5; 7 bases align to TRBD1. The CDR3 sequence is 15 residues long. Germline V lookup: CDR1 MNHEY, CDR2 SVGEGT. CDR3 amino acids: CAISRQGTRNQPQHF. In DNA, the CDR3 is TGTGCCATCAGTCGACAGGGCACACGCAATCAGCCCCAGCATTTT.

J is TRBJ2-6 and V is TRBV7-9; D is tentatively TRBD1 or TRBD2 (6 bases each). Germline CDR1 reads SEHNR; CDR2 reads FQNEAQ (reference sequence). V gave up 4 bases and J gave up 0 bases, with 16 bases separating them. The CDR3 consists of 18 residues. This chain's CDR3 is CASSWGAGSHSGANVLTF. The CDR3 DNA reads TGTGCCAGCAGCTGGGGGGCGGGCAGCCACTCTGGGGCCAACGTCCTGACTTTC.

This clonotype was detected many times. The chain links TRBV6-5 to TRBJ2-1; D is perhaps TRBD1 (6 bases). The CDR3 extends over 14 amino acids. V shed 4 bases and J shed 4 bases, with 11 bases lying between them. The germline V gene has CDR1 MNHEY and CDR2 SVGAGI. CDR3 residues: CASSFRGTYNEQFF. CDR3 nucleotide sequence: TGTGCCAGCAGTTTTAGGGGGACATACAATGAGCAGTTCTTC.

With regard to this clonotype: This sequence may be a read error, since a much larger clone differs from it by one base. J is TRBJ1-1 and V is TRBV12-3 or TRBV12-4; TRBD1 is a possible D gene (5 bases). The CDR3 has 15 residues. The ends were cut back, 5 bases at V and 3 bases at J, with 16 bases in the middle. The CDR3 region has the DNA TGTGCCAGCAGTCCCCTGTGGGGCGCGGACACTGAAGCTTTCTTT. Its translation: CASSPLWGADTEAFF.

This clonotype was detected many times. CDR3 amino acids: CASSQDLRGGMSYGYTF. CDR3 DNA sequence: TGCGCCAGCAGCCAAGATCTGAGAGGGGGAATGTCCTATGGCTACACCTTC. V and J are TRBV4-1 and TRBJ1-2; D is perhaps TRBD1 (6 bases). The V gene's germline CDR1 is MGHRA and CDR2 YSYEKL. This CDR3 comprises 17 residues. Trimming stripped 0 bases from V and 4 bases from J, with 18 bases between.

Comments on this clonotype: This could be a read error, since a much larger clone is one nucleotide away. The CDR3 does not end in the conserved phenylalanine or tryptophan, so this is likely a read error. J is TRBJ2-7 and V is TRBV29-1, with TRBD2 matching 7 bases. The CDR3 has 14 residues. From germline, CDR1 is SQVTM and CDR2 ANQGSEA. V lost 1 base to trimming and J lost 1 base; unmatched junction nucleotides: 4. This CDR3 is CSVEGLAESYEQYS. The DNA of the CDR3 is TGCAGCGTTGAAGGCCTAGCGGAGTCCTACGAGCAGTACTCC.

In its sample, this clonotype was seen many times. The V gene is TRBV6-2 or TRBV6-3, the J gene TRBJ1-1; 8 bases line up with TRBD1. In germline, CDR1 is MNHEY, CDR2 SVGEGT. This CDR3 has 16 amino acids. The V gene end was trimmed by 0 bases and the J gene end by 5 bases; junction bases not matched to a gene: 8. The chain's CDR3 is CASSYSSTGGRTEAFF. CDR3 in DNA: TGTGCCAGCAGTTACTCGAGTACAGGGGGTAGGACTGAAGCTTTCTTT.

This clonotype was seen a few times. V and J are TRBV11-2 and TRBJ2-7; 7 bases are shared with TRBD2. V shed 4 bases, J shed 2 bases, and the junction held 2 bases outside the gene matches. CDR1 is SGHAT and CDR2 is FQNNGV in the germline V gene. This CDR3 has 13 residues. In DNA, the CDR3 is TGTGCCAGCAGCTCGGGGACTACCTACGAGCAGTACTTC. It encodes CASSSGTTYEQYF. The full variable domain, with the rest looked up from reference TRBV11-2 and TRBJ2-7, is EAGVAQSPRYKIIEKRQSVAFWCNPISGHATLYWYQQILGQGPKLLIQFQNNGVVDDSQLPKDRFSAERLKGVDSTLKIQPAKLEDSAVYLCASSSGTTYEQYFGPGTRLTVT.